The rows below give T cell receptor beta chains drawn from one sample of a study of T-cell reconstitution after alpha-beta-depleted transplantation in children. Each CDR3 protein is one row after TCRdb ran MiXCR on the PCR reads. The table includes some 220,000 distinct CDR3 sequences, about 9.2% detected once. Material: PBMCs from the stem cell graft donor, obtained from the stem cell graft. These receptors all stem from a human donor who donated a stem cell graft to a child with acute lymphoblastic leukemia. CDR3s include the opening cysteine and the closing phenylalanine or tryptophan. The D gene is left open where the match is weak. A row's size may be missing; if present it is once, few, many or a size class.

J: TRBJ1-2
D: .
size: many
V: TRBV4-1
DNA: TGCGCCAGCAGCCAAGAAACAGGTGACTATGGCTACACCTTC
CDR3: CASSQETGDYGYTF

J: TRBJ2-2
D: .
size: .
V: TRBV15
DNA: TGTGCCACCAGCAGAGGAGGGGCGTCGGGGAACACCGGGGAGCTGTTTTTT
CDR3: CATSRGGASGNTGELFF

J: TRBJ2-5
D: .
size: many
V: TRBV14
DNA: TGTGCCAGCAGCCACCCGAGGGAGGTAGAGACCCAGTACTTC
CDR3: CASSHPREVETQYF

J: TRBJ2-5
D: .
size: many
V: TRBV28
DNA: TGTGCCAGCAGTCTCTCCCCAGATAGTTTAAGGGAGACCCAGTACTTC
CDR3: CASSLSPDSLRETQYF

J: TRBJ1-1
D: .
size: .
V: TRBV7-9
DNA: TGTGCCAGCAGTCAGGGACGGTTTGAAGCTTTCTTT
CDR3: CASSQGRFEAFF

J: TRBJ2-5
D: TRBD2
size: .
V: TRBV4-2
DNA: TGTGCCAGCAGCCAACCTGGACTAGTACAAGAGACCCAGTACTTC
CDR3: CASSQPGLVQETQYF

J: TRBJ2-7
D: .
size: many
V: TRBV5-5
DNA: TGTGCCAGCAGCTTAAGTTCCTCAGGGGGACTCTACGAGCAGTACTTC
CDR3: CASSLSSSGGLYEQYF

J: TRBJ1-4
D: .
size: .
V: TRBV12-3/TRBV12-4
DNA: TGTGCCAGCAGTTTTTGGACAAACGATCTCGAAAAACTGTTTTTT
CDR3: CASSFWTNDLEKLFF

J: TRBJ1-1
D: .
size: many
V: TRBV20-1
DNA: TGCAGTGCTAGAGACTGGGTAGGGACCGTTGAAGCTTTCTTT
CDR3: CSARDWVGTVEAFF

J: TRBJ1-2
D: .
size: .
V: TRBV20-1
DNA: TGCAGTGCTAGAACAGGGATACTATCGGGCTACACCTTC
CDR3: CSARTGILSGYTF

J: TRBJ2-3
D: TRBD2
size: many
V: TRBV14
DNA: TGTGCCAGCAGCCTACTCTGGCAGCGGGGGGGCCAAGATACGCAGTATTTT
CDR3: CASSLLWQRGGQDTQYF

J: TRBJ2-2
D: .
size: .
V: TRBV29-1
DNA: TGCAGCGTTGAGCGGAGAGTTGCCGGGGAGCTGTTTTTT
CDR3: CSVERRVAGELFF

J: TRBJ1-1
D: TRBD1
size: few
V: TRBV9
DNA: TGTGCCAGCAGCGGCTCAACAGGGGTGGGCACTGAAGCTTTCTTT
CDR3: CASSGSTGVGTEAFF

J: TRBJ2-2
D: .
size: few
V: TRBV29-1
DNA: TGCAGCGTTGTTTCGCAGCTGAACACCGGGGAGCTGTTTTTT
CDR3: CSVVSQLNTGELFF

J: TRBJ1-5
D: TRBD1
size: few
V: TRBV7-9
DNA: TGTGCCAGCAGCTTATGGGGACAGTCGTTTAGCAATCAGCCCCAGCATTTT
CDR3: CASSLWGQSFSNQPQHF

J: TRBJ2-7
D: .
size: many
V: TRBV20-1
DNA: TGCAGTGCTAGTGGACCCGCTATCCTCTACGAGCAGTACTTC
CDR3: CSASGPAILYEQYF

J: TRBJ2-1
D: TRBD1
size: .
V: TRBV2
DNA: TGTGCCAGCAGAGCGCTAACAGGGGGATTTTACAATGAGCAGTTCTTC
CDR3: CASRALTGGFYNEQFF

J: TRBJ2-5
D: .
size: .
V: TRBV24-1
DNA: TGTGCCACCAGTGACAGGGAGACCCAGTACTTC
CDR3: CATSDRETQYF